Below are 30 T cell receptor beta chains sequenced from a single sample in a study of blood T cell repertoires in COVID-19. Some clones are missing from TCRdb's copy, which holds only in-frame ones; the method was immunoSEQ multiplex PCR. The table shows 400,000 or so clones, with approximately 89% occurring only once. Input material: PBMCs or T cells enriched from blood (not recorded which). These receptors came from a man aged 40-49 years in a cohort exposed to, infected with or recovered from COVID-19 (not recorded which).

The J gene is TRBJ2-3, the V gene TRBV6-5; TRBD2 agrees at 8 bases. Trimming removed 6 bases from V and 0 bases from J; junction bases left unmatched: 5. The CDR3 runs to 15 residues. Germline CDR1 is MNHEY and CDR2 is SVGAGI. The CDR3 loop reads CASRRAGASTDTQYF. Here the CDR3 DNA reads TGTGCCAGCAGGCGAGCGGGAGCCAGCACAGATACGCAGTATTTT.

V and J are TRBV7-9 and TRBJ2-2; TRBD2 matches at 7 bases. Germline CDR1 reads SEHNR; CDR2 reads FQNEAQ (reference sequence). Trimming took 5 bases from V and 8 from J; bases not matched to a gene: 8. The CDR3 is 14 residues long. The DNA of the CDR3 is TGTGCCAGCAGCCCCCGGACTAGTGGAGGGGAGCTGTTTTTT. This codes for CASSPRTSGGELFF.

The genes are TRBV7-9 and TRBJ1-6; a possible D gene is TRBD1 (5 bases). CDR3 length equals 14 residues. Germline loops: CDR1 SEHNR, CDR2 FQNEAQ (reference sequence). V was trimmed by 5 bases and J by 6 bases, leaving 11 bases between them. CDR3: CASSPAGSNSPLHF. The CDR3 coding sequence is TGTGCCAGCAGCCCGGCAGGGTCTAATTCACCCCTCCACTTT.

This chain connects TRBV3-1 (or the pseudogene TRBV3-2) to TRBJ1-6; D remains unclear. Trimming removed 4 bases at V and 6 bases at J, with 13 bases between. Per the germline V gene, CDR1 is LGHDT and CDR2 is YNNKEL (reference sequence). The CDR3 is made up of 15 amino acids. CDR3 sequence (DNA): TGTGCCAGCAGCCCCTTTTGGGCTACTAATTCACCCCTCCACTTT. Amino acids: CASSPFWATNSPLHF.

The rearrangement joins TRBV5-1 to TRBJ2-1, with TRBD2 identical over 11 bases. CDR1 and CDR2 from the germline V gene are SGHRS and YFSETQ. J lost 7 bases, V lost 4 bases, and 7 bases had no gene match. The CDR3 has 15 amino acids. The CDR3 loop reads CASSPTTSGMNEQFF. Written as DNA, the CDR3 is TGCGCCAGCAGCCCAACGACTAGCGGGATGAATGAGCAGTTCTTC.

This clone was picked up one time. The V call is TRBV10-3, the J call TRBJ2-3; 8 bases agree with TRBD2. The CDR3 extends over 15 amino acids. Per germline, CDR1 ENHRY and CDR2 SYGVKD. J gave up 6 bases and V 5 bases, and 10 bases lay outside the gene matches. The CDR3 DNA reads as TGTGCCATCAGTCCCCTTGGCGGGACTAGGGATACGCAGTATTTT. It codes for CAISPLGGTRDTQYF.

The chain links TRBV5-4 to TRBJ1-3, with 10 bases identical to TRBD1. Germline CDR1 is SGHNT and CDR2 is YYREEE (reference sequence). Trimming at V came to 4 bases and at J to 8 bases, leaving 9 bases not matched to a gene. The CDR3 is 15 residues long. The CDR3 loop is CASSTLTGGRDTIYF. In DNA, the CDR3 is TGTGCCAGCAGCACCCTGACAGGGGGCCGGGACACCATATATTTT. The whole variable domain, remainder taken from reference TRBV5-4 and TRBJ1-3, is ETGVTQSPTHLIKTRGQQVTLRCSSQSGHNTVSWYQQALGQGPQFIFQYYREEENGRGNFPPRFSGLQFPNYSSELNVNALELDDSALYLCASSTLTGGRDTIYFGEGSWLTVV.

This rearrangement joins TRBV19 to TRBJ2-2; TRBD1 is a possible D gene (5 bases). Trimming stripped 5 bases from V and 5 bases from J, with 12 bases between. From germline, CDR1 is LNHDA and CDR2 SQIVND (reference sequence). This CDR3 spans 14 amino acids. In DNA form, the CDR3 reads TGTGCCAGTAGTGGGTCATCAGGGACCGGGGAGCTGTTTTTT. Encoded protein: CASSGSSGTGELFF.

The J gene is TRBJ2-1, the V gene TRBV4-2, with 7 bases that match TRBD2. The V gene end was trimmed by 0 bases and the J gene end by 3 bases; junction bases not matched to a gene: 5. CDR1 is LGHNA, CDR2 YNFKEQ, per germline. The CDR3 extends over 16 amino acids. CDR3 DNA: TGTGCCAGCAGCCAAGACCTAGCGGCACACTACAATGAGCAGTTCTTC. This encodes CASSQDLAAHYNEQFF.

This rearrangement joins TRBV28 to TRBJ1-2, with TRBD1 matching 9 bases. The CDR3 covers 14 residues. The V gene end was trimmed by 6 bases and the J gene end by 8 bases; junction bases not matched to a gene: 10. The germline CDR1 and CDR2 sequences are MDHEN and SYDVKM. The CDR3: CASRATGGRKGYTF. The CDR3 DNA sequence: TGTGCCAGCAGGGCGACAGGGGGAAGGAAGGGCTACACCTTC.

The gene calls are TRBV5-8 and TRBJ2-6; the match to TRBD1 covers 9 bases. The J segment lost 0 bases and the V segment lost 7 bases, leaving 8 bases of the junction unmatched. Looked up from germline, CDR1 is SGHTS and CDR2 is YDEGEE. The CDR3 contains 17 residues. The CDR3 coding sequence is TGTGCCAGCGCCCGGGACAGGGAATACTCTGGGGCCAACGTCCTGACTTTC. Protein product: CASARDREYSGANVLTF.

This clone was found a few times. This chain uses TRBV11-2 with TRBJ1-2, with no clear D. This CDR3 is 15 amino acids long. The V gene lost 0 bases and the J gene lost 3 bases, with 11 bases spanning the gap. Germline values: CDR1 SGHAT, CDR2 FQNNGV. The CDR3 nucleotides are TGTGCCAGCAGCTTAGATTGGGCCGACCACTATGGCTACACCTTC. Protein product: CASSLDWADHYGYTF. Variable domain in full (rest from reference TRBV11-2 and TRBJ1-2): EAGVAQSPRYKIIEKRQSVAFWCNPISGHATLYWYQQILGQGPKLLIQFQNNGVVDDSQLPKDRFSAERLKGVDSTLKIQPAKLEDSAVYLCASSLDWADHYGYTFGSGTRLTVV.

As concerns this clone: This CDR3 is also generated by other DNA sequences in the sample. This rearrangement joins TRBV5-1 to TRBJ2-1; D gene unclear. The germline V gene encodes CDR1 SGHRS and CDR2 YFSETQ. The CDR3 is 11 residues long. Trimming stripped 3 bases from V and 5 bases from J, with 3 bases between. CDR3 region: CASSYNNEQFF. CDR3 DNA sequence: TGCGCCAGCAGCTACAACAATGAGCAGTTCTTC. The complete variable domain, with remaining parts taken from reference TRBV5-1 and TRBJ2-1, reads KAGVTQTPRYLIKTRGQQVTLSCSPISGHRSVSWYQQTPGQGLQFLFEYFSETQRNKGNFPGRFSGRQFSNSRSEMNVSTLELGDSALYLCASSYNNEQFFGPGTRLTVL.

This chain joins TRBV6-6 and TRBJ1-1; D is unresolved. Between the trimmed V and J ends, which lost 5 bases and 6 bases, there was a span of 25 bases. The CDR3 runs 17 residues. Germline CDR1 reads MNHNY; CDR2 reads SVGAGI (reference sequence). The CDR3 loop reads CASSLGVGPGNRAEAFF. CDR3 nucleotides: TGTGCCAGCAGTCTCGGGGTAGGGCCGGGGAATCGCGCTGAAGCTTTCTTT.

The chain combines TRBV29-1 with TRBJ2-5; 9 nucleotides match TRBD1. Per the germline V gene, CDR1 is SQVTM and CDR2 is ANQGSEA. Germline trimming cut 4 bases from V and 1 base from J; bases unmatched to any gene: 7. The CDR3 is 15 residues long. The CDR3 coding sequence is TGCAGCGTTGGGTCCGTGGACAGGGGCCAAGAGACCCAGTACTTC. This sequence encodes CSVGSVDRGQETQYF.

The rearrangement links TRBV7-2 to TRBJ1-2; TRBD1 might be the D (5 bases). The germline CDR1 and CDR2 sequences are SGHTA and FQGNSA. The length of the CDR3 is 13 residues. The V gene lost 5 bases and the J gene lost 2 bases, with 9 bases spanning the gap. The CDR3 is CASSPDINYGYTF. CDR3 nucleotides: TGTGCCAGCAGCCCGGACATAAACTATGGCTACACCTTC. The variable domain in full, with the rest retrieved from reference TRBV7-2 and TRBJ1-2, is GAGVSQSPSNKVTEKGKDVELRCDPISGHTALYWYRQSLGQGLEFLIYFQGNSAPDKSGLPSDRFSAERTGGSVSTLTIQRTQQEDSAVYLCASSPDINYGYTFGSGTRLTVV.

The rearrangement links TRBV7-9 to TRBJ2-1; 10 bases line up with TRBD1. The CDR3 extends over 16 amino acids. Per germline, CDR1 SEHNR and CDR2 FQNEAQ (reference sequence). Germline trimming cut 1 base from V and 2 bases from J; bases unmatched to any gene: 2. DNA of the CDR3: TGTGCCAGCAGCTTAGGACAGGGGGCCACCTACAATGAGCAGTTCTTC. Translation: CASSLGQGATYNEQFF.

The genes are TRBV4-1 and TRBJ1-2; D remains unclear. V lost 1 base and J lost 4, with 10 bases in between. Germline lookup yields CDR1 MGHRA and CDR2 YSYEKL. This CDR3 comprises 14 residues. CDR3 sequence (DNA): TGCGCCAGCAGCCAAGCCCCCACGGTCTATGGCTACACCTTC. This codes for CASSQAPTVYGYTF.

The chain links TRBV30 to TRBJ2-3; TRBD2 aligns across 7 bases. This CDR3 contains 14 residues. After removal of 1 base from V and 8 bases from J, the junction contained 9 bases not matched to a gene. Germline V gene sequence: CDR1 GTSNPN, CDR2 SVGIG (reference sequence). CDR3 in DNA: TGTGCCTGGAGTGGCCCCGAGCGGGAAGCTACGCAGTATTTT. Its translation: CAWSGPEREATQYF.

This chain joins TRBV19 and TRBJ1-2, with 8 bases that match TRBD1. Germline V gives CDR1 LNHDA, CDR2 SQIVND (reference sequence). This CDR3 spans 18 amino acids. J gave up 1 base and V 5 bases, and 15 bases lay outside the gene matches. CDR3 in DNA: TGTGCCAGTAGTCCCGCTCGTACGACAGGGGCCATTAACTATGGCTACACCTTC. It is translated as CASSPARTTGAINYGYTF.

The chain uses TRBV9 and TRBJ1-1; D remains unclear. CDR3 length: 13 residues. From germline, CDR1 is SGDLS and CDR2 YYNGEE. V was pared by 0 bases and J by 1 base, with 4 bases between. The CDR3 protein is CASSVDGNTEAFF. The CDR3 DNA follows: TGTGCCAGCAGCGTAGACGGGAACACTGAAGCTTTCTTT.

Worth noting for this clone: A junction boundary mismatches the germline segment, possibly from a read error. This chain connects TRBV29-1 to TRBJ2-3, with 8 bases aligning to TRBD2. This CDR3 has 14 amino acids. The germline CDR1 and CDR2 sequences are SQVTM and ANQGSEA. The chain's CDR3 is CSAASGSSKDTQYF. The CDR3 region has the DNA TGCAGCGCCGCGAGCGGGAGTAGCAAAGATACGCAGTATTTT.

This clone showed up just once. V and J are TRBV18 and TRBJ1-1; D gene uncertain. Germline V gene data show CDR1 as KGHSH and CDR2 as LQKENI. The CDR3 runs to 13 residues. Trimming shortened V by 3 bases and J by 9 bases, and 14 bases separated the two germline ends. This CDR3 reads CASSPLGSAQAFF. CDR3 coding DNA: TGTGCCAGCTCACCTCTGGGCTCGGCTCAAGCTTTCTTT. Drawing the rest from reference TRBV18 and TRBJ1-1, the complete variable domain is NAGVMQNPRHLVRRRGQEARLRCSPMKGHSHVYWYRQLPEEGLKFMVYLQKENIIDESGMPKERFSAEFPKEGPSILRIQQVVRGDSAAYFCASSPLGSAQAFFGQGTRLTVV.

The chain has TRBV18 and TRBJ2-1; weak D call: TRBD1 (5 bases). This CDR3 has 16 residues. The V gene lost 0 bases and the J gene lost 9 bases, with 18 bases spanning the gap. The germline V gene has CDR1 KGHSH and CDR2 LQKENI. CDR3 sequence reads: CASSPPDSRSFIEQFF. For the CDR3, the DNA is TGTGCCAGCTCACCACCCGACAGTCGGTCGTTTATTGAGCAGTTCTTC.

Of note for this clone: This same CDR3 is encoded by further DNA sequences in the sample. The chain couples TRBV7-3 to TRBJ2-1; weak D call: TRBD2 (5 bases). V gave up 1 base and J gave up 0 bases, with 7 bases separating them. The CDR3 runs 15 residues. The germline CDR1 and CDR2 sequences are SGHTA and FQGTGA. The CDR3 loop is CASSLNAGSYNEQFF. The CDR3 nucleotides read TGTGCCAGCAGCTTAAATGCGGGCTCCTACAATGAGCAGTTCTTC.

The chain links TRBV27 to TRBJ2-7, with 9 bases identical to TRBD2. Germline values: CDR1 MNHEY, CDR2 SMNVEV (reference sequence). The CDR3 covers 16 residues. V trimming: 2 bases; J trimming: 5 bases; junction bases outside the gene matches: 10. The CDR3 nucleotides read TGTGCCAGCAGTTTAGAACTAGCGGGCGGTATTCACGAGCAGTACTTC. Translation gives CASSLELAGGIHEQYF.

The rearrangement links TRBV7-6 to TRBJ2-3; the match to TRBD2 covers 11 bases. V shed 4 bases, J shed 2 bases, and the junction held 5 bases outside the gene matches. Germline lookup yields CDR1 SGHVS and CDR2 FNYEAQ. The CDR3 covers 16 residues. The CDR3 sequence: CASSSFSGRATDTQYF. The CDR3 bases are TGTGCCAGCAGCTCCTTTAGCGGGAGGGCCACAGATACGCAGTATTTT.

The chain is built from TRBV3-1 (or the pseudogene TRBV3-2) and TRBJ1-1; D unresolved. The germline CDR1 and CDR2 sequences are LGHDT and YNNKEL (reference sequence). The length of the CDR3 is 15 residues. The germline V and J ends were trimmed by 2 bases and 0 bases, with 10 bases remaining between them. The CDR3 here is CASSQSEQMNTEAFF. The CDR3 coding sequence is TGTGCCAGCAGCCAATCTGAACAGATGAACACTGAAGCTTTCTTT.

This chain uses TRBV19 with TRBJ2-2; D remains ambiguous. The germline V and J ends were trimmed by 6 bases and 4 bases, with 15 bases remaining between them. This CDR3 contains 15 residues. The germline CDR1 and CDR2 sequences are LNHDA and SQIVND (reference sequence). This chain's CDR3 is CASRPVASGTGELFF. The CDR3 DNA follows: TGTGCCAGTAGACCAGTGGCTTCGGGCACCGGGGAGCTGTTTTTT.

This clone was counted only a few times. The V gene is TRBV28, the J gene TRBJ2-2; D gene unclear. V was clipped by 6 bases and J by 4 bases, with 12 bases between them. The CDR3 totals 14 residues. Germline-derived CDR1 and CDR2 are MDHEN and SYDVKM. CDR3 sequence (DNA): TGTGCCAGCAGCCCCTTCGTATTCACCGGGGAGCTGTTTTTT. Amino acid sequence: CASSPFVFTGELFF.